This T cell receptor beta chain came from a study of cytotoxic CD8 clonotypes in ibrutinib-treated CLL. This clone came up once. Method: immunoSEQ multiplex PCR; TCRdb's copy keeps in-frame clones and lacks some. The sample has 330,000 or so clones, under 70% seen once. Germline values: CDR1 SQVTM, CDR2 ANQGSEA. The V gene lost 5 bases and the J gene lost 4 bases, with 20 bases spanning the gap. The CDR3 extends over 15 amino acids. The sample in question was PBMCs, obtained after 36 months of ibrutinib treatment. This TCR was recovered from a human donor with chronic lymphocytic leukemia. The chain joins TRBV29-1 to TRBJ1-1; TRBD1 is a possible D gene (5 bases). The CDR3 region has the DNA TGCAGCGTTACACGACCAGGGATGGTCGGCACTGAAGCTTTCTTT. Translating it yields CSVTRPGMVGTEAFF.